This entry lists 7 T cell receptor beta chains sequenced from one sample in a study of blood T cell repertoires in COVID-19. Sequencing was performed with immunoSEQ multiplex PCR; in TCRdb, only in-frame clones are kept and a portion is missing. The sample shows 75,000 to 100,000 clones, roughly 89% of them seen only once. Sequenced material: peripheral blood. The origin of the receptors is a human donor in a cohort sampled during active COVID-19.

This clone was recorded only once. V usage is TRBV18 and J usage is TRBJ2-2, with unresolved D. The CDR3 is made up of 14 amino acids. The V end lost 4 bases, the J end lost 4 bases, and 10 bases lay between the germline ends. Germline loops: CDR1 KGHSH, CDR2 LQKENI. DNA of the CDR3: TGTGCCAGCTCACTATTCCCCAGCACCGGGGAGCTGTTTTTT. It is translated as CASSLFPSTGELFF. The whole variable domain, remainder taken from reference TRBV18 and TRBJ2-2, is NAGVMQNPRHLVRRRGQEARLRCSPMKGHSHVYWYRQLPEEGLKFMVYLQKENIIDESGMPKERFSAEFPKEGPSILRIQQVVRGDSAAYFCASSLFPSTGELFFGEGSRLTVL.

The chain uses TRBV6-5 and TRBJ1-2, with 9 nucleotides matching TRBD1. The germline gives CDR1 MNHEY, CDR2 SVGAGI. The CDR3 consists of 16 residues. V shed 4 bases, J shed 2 bases, and the junction held 8 bases outside the gene matches. The CDR3 loop reads CASSLLTGGSNYGYTF. The CDR3 DNA sequence: TGTGCCAGCAGTTTACTAACAGGGGGCTCCAACTATGGCTACACCTTC.

The chain has TRBV2 and TRBJ1-2; TRBD1 agrees at 9 bases. V was clipped by 6 bases and J by 7 bases; unmatched bases: 12. This CDR3 has 15 residues. Germline V gene lookup returns CDR1 SNHLY and CDR2 FYNNEI. This CDR3 reads CASRDPGQGRAGYTF. Written as DNA, the CDR3 is TGTGCCAGCAGGGATCCGGGACAGGGAAGGGCTGGCTACACCTTC.

J is TRBJ1-1 and V is TRBV27, with 8 nucleotides matching TRBD1. The CDR3 has 14 residues. Germline V lookup: CDR1 MNHEY, CDR2 SMNVEV (reference sequence). Trimming removed 6 bases from V and 0 bases from J; junction bases left unmatched: 3. The CDR3 sequence is CASSQGQVNTEAFF. The CDR3 DNA reads as TGTGCCAGCAGCCAGGGACAGGTGAACACTGAAGCTTTCTTT.

The rearrangement uses TRBV15 and TRBJ2-5; TRBD1 agrees at 8 bases. V lost 5 bases, J lost 0 bases, and 11 bases stayed unmatched. The CDR3 runs 17 residues. Germline V gene lookup returns CDR1 LNHNV and CDR2 YYDKDF (reference sequence). The CDR3 coding sequence is TGTGCCACCAGCCGGTACGGGACAGGCCTGAACCAAGAGACCCAGTACTTC. Translation: CATSRYGTGLNQETQYF.

This clone was recorded a few times. This sequence joins TRBV27 and TRBJ2-7; TRBD2 matches 7 bases. From germline, CDR1 is MNHEY and CDR2 SMNVEV (reference sequence). This CDR3 has 17 amino acids. V lost 2 bases, J lost 2 bases, and 12 bases stayed unmatched. This CDR3 is CASSLGWQRGETYEQYF. CDR3 nucleotides: TGTGCCAGCAGTTTAGGTTGGCAGCGGGGTGAGACCTACGAGCAGTACTTC.

The chain combines TRBV6-1 with TRBJ1-2, with 7 bases aligning to TRBD1. The CDR3 is 15 amino acids. CDR1 MNHNS and CDR2 SASEGT come from the germline V gene. J lost 7 bases, V lost 3 bases, and 11 bases had no gene match. The DNA for the CDR3 is TGTGCCAGCAGTGAGACTACAGGGGTTTTATCTGGCTACACCTTC. The encoded protein is CASSETTGVLSGYTF.